This T cell receptor (beta chain) originates from a study of blood T cell repertoires in COVID-19. About the study: Acute and convalescent COVID-19 specimens originated in the United States, Italy and Spain. The cDNA or gDNA used as material had been derived from T cells, B-cell-depleted T cells, or PBMCs.

Original data processing: Amplification of reference gene primers was used by the study to estimate nucleated cell counts. Clones were read by immunoSEQ multiplex PCR, and TCRdb kept only the in-frame ones, dropping some. V and J calls and clone size are those listed in that table; D and trimming were worked out from the DNA. The sample yields hundreds of thousands of clones, around four fifths seen once. The CDR3 runs 14 residues. Germline lookup yields CDR1 MNHEY and CDR2 SVGAGI. V was clipped by 8 bases and J by 4 bases, with 17 bases between them. The chain carries TRBV6-5 and TRBJ1-2, with D possibly being TRBD1 (6 bases). The sample taken for sequencing was peripheral blood. This sequence originates from a middle-aged man with acute or convalescent COVID-19. The CDR3 region has the DNA TGTGCCAGCGTCCCGACGGGGGGCCCCTATGGCTACACCTTC. Protein: CASVPTGGPYGYTF.